The 4 T cell receptor beta chains in this list originate from one sample, sequenced in a study of blood T cell repertoires in COVID-19. Assay: immunoSEQ multiplex PCR; the TCRdb copy retains only in-frame clones and omits some. The profile covers roughly 300,000 clones, with approximately 91% appearing a single time and 9.4% taken by the ten largest. Sequencing used peripheral blood. These receptors were collected from a man between 18 and 35 years old with active or convalescent COVID-19.

CDR3 in amino acids: CASSQRVSRREKLFF. CDR3 DNA: TGTGCCAGCAGCCAACGGGTCTCCCGACGCGAAAAACTGTTTTTT. J is TRBJ1-4 and V is TRBV12-1. TRBV12-1 is a pseudogene segment. The CDR3 runs to 15 residues.

The chain links TRBV11-3 to TRBJ2-3; TRBD1 matches 8 bases. With V trimmed by 0 bases and J by 4 bases, 12 bases remained unmatched. CDR3 size: 18 residues. CDR1 and CDR2 from the germline V gene are SGHNT and YENEEA. CDR3 DNA: TGTGCCAGCAGCTTAGATTCGCTGCGGGCAGGGGGCTCAGATACGCAGTATTTT. It yields the protein CASSLDSLRAGGSDTQYF.

This clone was recorded a few times. The chain is built from TRBV29-1 and TRBJ1-3; D is possibly TRBD1 (5 bases). The ends were cut back, 5 bases at V and 0 bases at J, with 8 bases in the middle. Per the germline V gene, CDR1 is SQVTM and CDR2 is ANQGSEA. This CDR3 comprises 13 residues. DNA of the CDR3: TGCAGCGTTCAGGGAACCTCTGGAAACACCATATATTTT. Protein: CSVQGTSGNTIYF.

The chain joins TRBV27 to TRBJ1-2, with D possibly TRBD1 on 5 matching bases. The V and J ends lost 9 bases and 6 bases respectively, with 14 bases between them. Germline loops: CDR1 MNHEY, CDR2 SMNVEV (reference sequence). CDR3 length: 12 amino acids. CDR3 loop: CASSGGGNGYTF. The CDR3 DNA reads TGTGCCAGTTCCGGGGGAGGGAATGGCTACACCTTC.